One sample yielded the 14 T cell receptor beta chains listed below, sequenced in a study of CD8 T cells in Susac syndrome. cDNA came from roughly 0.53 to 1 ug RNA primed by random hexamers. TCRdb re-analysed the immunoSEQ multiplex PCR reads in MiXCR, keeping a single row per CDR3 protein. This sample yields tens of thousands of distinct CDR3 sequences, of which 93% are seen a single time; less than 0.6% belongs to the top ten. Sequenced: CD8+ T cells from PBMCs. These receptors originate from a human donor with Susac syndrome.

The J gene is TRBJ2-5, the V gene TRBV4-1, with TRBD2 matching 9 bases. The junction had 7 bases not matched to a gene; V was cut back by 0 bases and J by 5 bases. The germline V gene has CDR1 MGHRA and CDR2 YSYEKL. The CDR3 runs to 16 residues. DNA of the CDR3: TGCGCCAGCAGCCAAGAGGTGGCGGGGGGGATGGAGACCCAGTACTTC. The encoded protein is CASSQEVAGGMETQYF.

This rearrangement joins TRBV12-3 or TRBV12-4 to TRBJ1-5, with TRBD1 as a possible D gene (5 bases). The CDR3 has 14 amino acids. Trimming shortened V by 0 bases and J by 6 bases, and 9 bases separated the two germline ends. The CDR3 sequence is CASSLAAGIQPQHF. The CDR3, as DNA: TGTGCCAGCAGTTTAGCGGCAGGGATTCAGCCCCAGCATTTT.

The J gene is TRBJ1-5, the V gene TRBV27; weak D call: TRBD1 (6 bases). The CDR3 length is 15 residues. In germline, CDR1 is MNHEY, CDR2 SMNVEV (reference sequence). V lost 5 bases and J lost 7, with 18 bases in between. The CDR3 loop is CASSTAGQWGQPQHF. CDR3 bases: TGTGCCAGCAGTACCGCGGGACAATGGGGGCAGCCCCAGCATTTT.

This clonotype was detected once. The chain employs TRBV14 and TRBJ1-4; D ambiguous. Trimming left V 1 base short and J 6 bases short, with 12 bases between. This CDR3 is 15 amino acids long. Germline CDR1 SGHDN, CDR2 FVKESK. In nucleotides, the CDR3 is TGTGCCAGCAGCCAAGGGTGGGGAGAGGATGAAAAACTGTTTTTT. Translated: CASSQGWGEDEKLFF.

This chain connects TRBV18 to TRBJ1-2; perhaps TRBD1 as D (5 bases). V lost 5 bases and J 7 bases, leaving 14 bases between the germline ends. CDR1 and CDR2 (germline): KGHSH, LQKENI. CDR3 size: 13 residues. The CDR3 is CASSGANLFGYTF. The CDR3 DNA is TGTGCCAGCTCAGGGGCCAACCTATTTGGCTACACCTTC.

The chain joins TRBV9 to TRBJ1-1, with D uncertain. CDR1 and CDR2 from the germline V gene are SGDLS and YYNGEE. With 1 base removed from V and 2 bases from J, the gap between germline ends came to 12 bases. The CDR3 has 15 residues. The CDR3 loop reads CASSVYPALNTEAFF. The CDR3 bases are TGTGCCAGCAGCGTATATCCAGCCTTAAACACTGAAGCTTTCTTT.

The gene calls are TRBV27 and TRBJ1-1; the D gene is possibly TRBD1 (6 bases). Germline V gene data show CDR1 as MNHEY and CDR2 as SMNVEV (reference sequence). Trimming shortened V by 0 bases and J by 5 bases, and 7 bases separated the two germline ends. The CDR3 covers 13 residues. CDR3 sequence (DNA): TGTGCCAGCAGTTTATCAAGGGGGACTGAAGCTTTCTTT. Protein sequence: CASSLSRGTEAFF.

The CDR3 spells CASSITSYSNQPQHF. The CDR3 bases are TGTGCCAGTAGTATTACCAGCTATAGCAATCAGCCCCAGCATTTT. V gene TRBV19 combines with J gene TRBJ1-5; D unresolved. Germline CDR1 is LNHDA and CDR2 is SQIVND (reference sequence). V shed 3 bases and J shed 0 bases, with 9 bases lying between them. The CDR3 extends over 15 amino acids. Looking up the rest from reference TRBV19 and TRBJ1-5 gives the full variable domain: DGGITQSPKYLFRKEGQNVTLSCEQNLNHDAMYWYRQDPGQGLRLIYYSQIVNDFQKGDIAEGYSVSREKKESFPLTVTSAQKNPTAFYLCASSITSYSNQPQHFGDGTRLSIL.

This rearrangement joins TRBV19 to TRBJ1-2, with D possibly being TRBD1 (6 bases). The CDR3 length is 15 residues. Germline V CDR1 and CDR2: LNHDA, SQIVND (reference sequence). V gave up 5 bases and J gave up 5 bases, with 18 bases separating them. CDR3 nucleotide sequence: TGTGCCAGTAGTCCTCACAGGGACAAAGGGTATGGCTACACCTTC. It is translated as CASSPHRDKGYGYTF.

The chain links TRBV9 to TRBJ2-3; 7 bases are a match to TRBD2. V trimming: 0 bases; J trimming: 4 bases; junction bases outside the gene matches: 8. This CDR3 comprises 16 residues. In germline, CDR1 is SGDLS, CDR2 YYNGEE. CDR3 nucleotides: TGTGCCAGCAGCGTAGCTGGTAGCGGGTACCCAGATACGCAGTATTTT. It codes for CASSVAGSGYPDTQYF.

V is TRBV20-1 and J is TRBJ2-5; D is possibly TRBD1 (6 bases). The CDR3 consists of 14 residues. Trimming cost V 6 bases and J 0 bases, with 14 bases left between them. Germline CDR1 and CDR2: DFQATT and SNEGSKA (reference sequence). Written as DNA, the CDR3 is TGCAGTGCCCGAGACAGGAAGTACCAAGAGACCCAGTACTTC. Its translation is CSARDRKYQETQYF.

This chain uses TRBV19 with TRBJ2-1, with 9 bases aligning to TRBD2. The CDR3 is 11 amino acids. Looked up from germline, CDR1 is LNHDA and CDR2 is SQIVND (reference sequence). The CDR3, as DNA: TGTGCTTGCGGGAGGGAGGTTTCTCAGTTCTTC. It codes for CACGREVSQFF.

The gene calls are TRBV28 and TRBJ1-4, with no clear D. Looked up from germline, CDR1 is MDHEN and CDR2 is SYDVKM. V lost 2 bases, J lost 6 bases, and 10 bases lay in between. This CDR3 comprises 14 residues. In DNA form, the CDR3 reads TGTGCCAGCAGTTTAGAACAAGCGGATGAAAAACTGTTTTTT. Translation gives CASSLEQADEKLFF.

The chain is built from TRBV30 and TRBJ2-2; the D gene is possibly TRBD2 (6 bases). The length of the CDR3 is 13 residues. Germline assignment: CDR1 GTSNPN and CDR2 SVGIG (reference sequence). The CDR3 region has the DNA TGTGCTGTCCTGGGACTCCTCACCGGGGAGCTGTTTTTT. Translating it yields CAVLGLLTGELFF.